Each of the 28 T cell receptor beta chains below was sequenced from the same sample in a study of shared clonotypes between healthy human individuals. Sequencing was performed with immunoSEQ multiplex PCR; in TCRdb, only in-frame clones are kept and a portion is missing. The sample lists about 1.5 million clones, roughly 96% occurring once. Sample: naive CD4+ T cells sorted from blood. Subset given: CD45RA+ positively selected. The receptors come from a man aged 25-40 years in good health.

The rearrangement links TRBV7-9 to TRBJ2-7; D is possibly TRBD1 (7 bases). The CDR3 is 15 residues long. Germline CDR1 reads SEHNR; CDR2 reads FQNEAQ (reference sequence). Trimming left V 5 bases short and J 2 bases short, with 16 bases between. The DNA for the CDR3 is TGTGCCAGCAGCACCGACAGGGAGGCTCCCTACGAGCAGTACTTC. This sequence encodes CASSTDREAPYEQYF.

V is TRBV10-1 and J is TRBJ2-1; 11 bases fit TRBD2. The CDR3 is 16 residues long. V lost 3 bases to trimming and J lost 13 bases; unmatched junction nucleotides: 14. Germline CDR1 and CDR2: WNHNN and SYGVQD (reference sequence). The CDR3 coding sequence is TGCGCCAGCAGTGACCAGACTAGCGGGGTTGTGGAGAGCCAGTTCTTC. It encodes CASSDQTSGVVESQFF.

The sample holds one count of this clone. The chain employs TRBV14 and TRBJ1-1; D remains ambiguous. Germline V gene lookup returns CDR1 SGHDN and CDR2 FVKESK. The CDR3 spans 13 residues. Trimming cost V 5 bases and J 0 bases, with 7 bases left between them. The CDR3 DNA follows: TGTGCCAGCAGCAACTACTTGAACACTGAAGCTTTCTTT. It codes for CASSNYLNTEAFF.

The V call is TRBV5-1, the J call TRBJ1-1; no definite D call. Germline V CDR1 and CDR2: SGHRS, YFSETQ. V was cut by 1 base and J by 1 base, with 8 bases left in between. CDR3 size: 14 residues. CDR3 residues: CASSLTSGNTEAFF. The CDR3 DNA sequence: TGCGCCAGCAGCTTGACTTCCGGGAACACTGAAGCTTTCTTT.

The chain combines TRBV25-1 with TRBJ2-3, with D perhaps TRBD2 (6 bases). The CDR3 runs 17 residues. Trimming stripped 3 bases from V and 0 bases from J, with 16 bases between. Germline V lookup: CDR1 MGHDK, CDR2 SYGVNS. This CDR3 is CASSEDFRGSSTDTQYF. In DNA form, the CDR3 reads TGTGCCAGCAGTGAGGACTTTCGGGGGTCAAGCACAGATACGCAGTATTTT.

The chain carries TRBV6-1 and TRBJ2-2, with D possibly called TRBD1 or TRBD2 (5 bases each). The CDR3 runs to 15 residues. Germline V CDR1 and CDR2: MNHNS, SASEGT. The V end lost 4 bases, the J end lost 0 bases, and 9 bases lay between the germline ends. In DNA form, the CDR3 reads TGTGCCAGCAGTGGGGACCCCGCGAACACCGGGGAGCTGTTTTTT. Translated, it gives CASSGDPANTGELFF.

The chain combines TRBV7-9 with TRBJ2-1; TRBD2 matches 9 bases. CDR1 is SEHNR, CDR2 FQNEAQ, per germline (reference sequence). Trimming at V came to 11 bases and at J to 7 bases, leaving 12 bases not matched to a gene. The CDR3 has 14 amino acids. CDR3 DNA: TGTGCCGGCGCCAGAGCGGGAGGTGGGAATGAGCAGTTCTTC. Its translation is CAGARAGGGNEQFF.

The chain employs TRBV7-8 and TRBJ1-4; possible D gene TRBD1, 5 bases. Trimming removed 5 bases at V and 7 bases at J, with 14 bases between. This CDR3 comprises 14 residues. Germline CDR1 and CDR2: SGHVS and FQNEAQ. In DNA form, the CDR3 reads TGTGCCAGCAGCCCCCTTTCCGGGGGTGAAAAACTGTTTTTT. Its protein product is CASSPLSGGEKLFF.

This chain connects TRBV4-2 to TRBJ2-2; no clear D. V was clipped by 0 bases and J by 0 bases, with 8 bases between them. CDR3 length: 16 residues. The germline CDR1 and CDR2 sequences are LGHNA and YNFKEQ. CDR3 coding DNA: TGTGCCAGCAGCCAAGAATCCAGCGCGAACACCGGGGAGCTGTTTTTT. This sequence encodes CASSQESSANTGELFF.

The V gene is TRBV7-9, the J gene TRBJ2-7; D unresolved. The germline V and J ends were trimmed by 4 bases and 7 bases, with 17 bases remaining between them. Per germline, CDR1 SEHNR and CDR2 FQNEAQ (reference sequence). The CDR3 has 14 residues. In nucleotides, the CDR3 is TGTGCCAGCAGCTCAATCGGCCCCCTTTGGGAGCAGTACTTC. Translation: CASSSIGPLWEQYF.

The chain couples TRBV9 to TRBJ1-1; 7 bases agree with TRBD1. This CDR3 has 16 residues. V gave up 3 bases and J gave up 2 bases; unmatched junction bases: 10. Germline V lookup: CDR1 SGDLS, CDR2 YYNGEE. Here the CDR3 DNA reads TGTGCCAGCAGCGAGGACAGGTCCCCAACAAACACTGAAGCTTTCTTT. Its translation is CASSEDRSPTNTEAFF.

The J gene is TRBJ2-7, the V gene TRBV10-3, with 7 bases matching TRBD1. V was pared by 5 bases and J by 2 bases, with 18 bases of the junction left unmatched. Germline CDR1 reads ENHRY; CDR2 reads SYGVKD. The CDR3 has 18 residues. CDR3 in DNA: TGTGCCATCAGTTTATCCCCGGGAACGACAGGGACCACCTACGAGCAGTACTTC. Its protein product is CAISLSPGTTGTTYEQYF.

The rearrangement uses TRBV19 and TRBJ1-1, with TRBD1 as a possible D gene (6 bases). CDR1 and CDR2 (germline): LNHDA, SQIVND (reference sequence). With 3 bases removed from V and 10 bases from J, the gap between germline ends came to 21 bases. This CDR3 is built from 15 residues. The CDR3: CASSIGQGQFGGAFF. The CDR3 DNA is TGTGCCAGTAGTATTGGGCAGGGGCAGTTCGGGGGAGCTTTCTTT.

V and J are TRBV20-1 and TRBJ2-1, with D possibly matching TRBD2 (5 bases). V shed 3 bases and J shed 13 bases, with 13 bases lying between them. There are 11 residues in the CDR3. CDR1 and CDR2 (germline): DFQATT, SNEGSKA (reference sequence). The CDR3 sequence: CSASNVGGQFF. The CDR3 DNA sequence: TGCAGTGCTAGTAACGTAGGAGGACAGTTCTTC.

The chain has TRBV5-1 and TRBJ1-1; TRBD1 matches 7 bases. In germline, CDR1 is SGHRS, CDR2 YFSETQ. The CDR3 is made up of 14 amino acids. Trimming at V came to 4 bases and at J to 4 bases, leaving 7 bases not matched to a gene. CDR3 loop: CASSPQGSFTEAFF. The CDR3 nucleotides read TGCGCCAGCAGCCCACAGGGGTCATTCACTGAAGCTTTCTTT.

The rearrangement uses TRBV5-1 and TRBJ2-1; 8 bases are a match to TRBD2. Germline CDR1 reads SGHRS; CDR2 reads YFSETQ. The CDR3 has 16 residues. V lost 5 bases and J lost 5; bases outside the gene matches: 12. CDR3 DNA sequence: TGCGCCAGCAGACGCCTTCCCCCGGGACTAGACAATGAGCAGTTCTTC. This sequence encodes CASRRLPPGLDNEQFF. The full variable domain, rest sourced from reference TRBV5-1 and TRBJ2-1, is KAGVTQTPRYLIKTRGQQVTLSCSPISGHRSVSWYQQTPGQGLQFLFEYFSETQRNKGNFPGRFSGRQFSNSRSEMNVSTLELGDSALYLCASRRLPPGLDNEQFFGPGTRLTVL.

This chain joins TRBV30 and TRBJ1-5, with D possibly TRBD1 on 5 matching bases. V shed 4 bases and J shed 5 bases, with 12 bases lying between them. Germline V gene sequence: CDR1 GTSNPN, CDR2 SVGIG (reference sequence). The CDR3 contains 13 residues. CDR3 in DNA: TGTGCCTGGACTAGGCAGGGTGATCAGCCCCAGCATTTT. Its translation: CAWTRQGDQPQHF.

The chain uses TRBV29-1 and TRBJ2-7; 11 bases are a match to TRBD1. Looked up from germline, CDR1 is SQVTM and CDR2 is ANQGSEA. The CDR3 has 14 residues. Trimming at V came to 4 bases and at J to 0 bases, leaving 2 bases not matched to a gene. CDR3 coding DNA: TGCAGCGTTGTGGGACAGGGGGTCTCCTACGAGCAGTACTTC. It is translated as CSVVGQGVSYEQYF.

This clone was counted once. The rearrangement links TRBV28 to TRBJ1-3; D is ambiguous. The CDR3 covers 13 residues. Germline-derived CDR1 and CDR2 are MDHEN and SYDVKM. V was cut by 2 bases and J by 2 bases, with 4 bases left in between. The CDR3 DNA is TGTGCCAGCAGTTTACCCCCTGGAAACACCATATATTTT. It is translated as CASSLPPGNTIYF. Full variable domain (remainder filled in from reference TRBV28 and TRBJ1-3): DVKVTQSSRYLVKRTGEKVFLECVQDMDHENMFWYRQDPGLGLRLIYFSYDVKMKEKGDIPEGYSVSREKKERFSLILESASTNQTSMYLCASSLPPGNTIYFGEGSWLTVV.

V gene TRBV2 combines with J gene TRBJ2-3; D is unclear. This CDR3 contains 15 residues. Germline V CDR1 and CDR2: SNHLY, FYNNEI. Trimming pared 6 bases from V and 7 bases from J, leaving 20 bases between. The CDR3 DNA reads as TGTGCCAGCAGACCAAACGTTCTTGTTGTCAATACGCAGTATTTT. It specifies CASRPNVLVVNTQYF.

The gene calls are TRBV6-5 and TRBJ2-7; D ambiguous. The CDR3 length is 12 residues. V gave up 6 bases and J gave up 1 base, with 7 bases separating them. The germline V gene has CDR1 MNHEY and CDR2 SVGAGI. The CDR3 region has the DNA TGTGCCAGCAGCTTCCCTTCCTACGAGCAGTACTTC. This translates into CASSFPSYEQYF.

V gene TRBV4-2 combines with J gene TRBJ2-3; maybe TRBD2 (6 bases). This CDR3 region has 14 residues. V lost 3 bases and J 6 bases, leaving 13 bases between the germline ends. Germline loops: CDR1 LGHNA, CDR2 YNFKEQ. The CDR3 is CASSQAGPGDTQYF. In DNA, the CDR3 is TGTGCCAGCAGCCAGGCGGGGCCCGGTGATACGCAGTATTTT.

The rearrangement links TRBV15 to TRBJ2-1; TRBD2 aligns across 11 bases. V dropped 1 base and J dropped 7; count of bases not matched to a gene: 6. This CDR3 has 16 amino acids. Germline CDR1 LNHNV, CDR2 YYDKDF (reference sequence). The CDR3 nucleotides are TGTGCCACCAGCAGAGGTCTAGCGGGAGGATCAAATGAGCAGTTCTTC. Amino acids: CATSRGLAGGSNEQFF.

V and J are TRBV30 and TRBJ1-2; no reliable D call. CDR3 size: 15 residues. Between the trimmed V and J ends, which lost 3 bases and 3 bases, there was a span of 17 bases. CDR1 is GTSNPN, CDR2 SVGIG, per germline (reference sequence). DNA for the CDR3: TGTGCCTGGAGGGGGTTTCGCGGAGAGGACTATGGCTACACCTTC. This translates into CAWRGFRGEDYGYTF.

The chain recombines TRBV5-1 with TRBJ2-3, with 12 bases identical to TRBD2. Germline CDR1 and CDR2: SGHRS and YFSETQ. The CDR3 extends over 18 amino acids. With 1 base clipped from V and 3 bases from J, the junction kept 9 bases outside the gene matches. The CDR3 here is CASSLMPSGRGGTDTQYF. CDR3 in DNA: TGCGCCAGCAGCTTGATGCCTAGCGGGAGGGGCGGAACAGATACGCAGTATTTT.

Comments on this clone: The sample holds other DNA sequences that translate to the same CDR3. V gene TRBV18 combines with J gene TRBJ2-7; D not resolved. Germline V gene lookup returns CDR1 KGHSH and CDR2 LQKENI. CDR3 length: 13 amino acids. V was clipped by 2 bases and J by 4 bases, with 9 bases between them. The CDR3 DNA follows: TGTGCCAGCTCACCAGGGTACGGTTACGAGCAGTACTTC. Its protein is CASSPGYGYEQYF.

The V and J genes are TRBV15 and TRBJ1-5; tentatively, D is TRBD1 (6 bases). Germline-derived CDR1 and CDR2 are LNHNV and YYDKDF (reference sequence). V gave up 0 bases and J gave up 4 bases, with 10 bases separating them. This CDR3 is 15 amino acids long. The CDR3 DNA follows: TGTGCCACCAGCAGAGAACAGGGTCCGAATCAGCCCCAGCATTTT. Translating it yields CATSREQGPNQPQHF.

The chain has TRBV20-1 and TRBJ2-7; no clear D gene. The germline V gene encodes CDR1 DFQATT and CDR2 SNEGSKA (reference sequence). V was shortened by 5 bases and J by 5 bases, with 10 bases between the two germline ends. The CDR3 has 11 residues. The CDR3, as DNA: TGCAGTGCTCTGGAGAGGAACGAGCAGTACTTC. Protein product: CSALERNEQYF.